The 18 T cell receptor beta chains in this list originate from one sample, sequenced in a study of Ad26.COV2.S vaccination and SARS-CoV-2 variants. Sequencing was performed with immunoSEQ multiplex PCR; in TCRdb, only in-frame clones are kept and a portion is missing. Of 350,000 to 550,000 clones detected, about 91% appear once; the ten largest clones hold approximately 2.5%. The treatment here: some 20 received Ad26.COV2.S at low or high dose, single or two shots; 5 received placebo; per-sample allocation not given. After the first vaccine or placebo injection, samples were drawn on day 63. The sample here was peripheral blood, taken in a trial of Ad26.COV2.S vaccine versus placebo. The source of these receptors is a person between 18 and 59 years old who received the Ad26.COV2.S COVID-19 vaccine or a placebo.

The chain is built from TRBV5-1 and TRBJ1-4; 7 bases fit TRBD1. The CDR3 runs to 17 residues. V lost 1 base to trimming and J lost 3 bases; unmatched junction nucleotides: 9. The germline CDR1 and CDR2 sequences are SGHRS and YFSETQ. The CDR3 DNA reads as TGCGCCAGCAGCTTGACCCGACAGGGTGGGGCTAATGAAAAACTGTTTTTT. Translation: CASSLTRQGGANEKLFF.

About this clone: The identical CDR3 is also encoded by other nucleotide sequences in the sample. This chain links TRBV5-1 with TRBJ1-2, with D tentatively TRBD1 (5 bases). The V end lost 0 bases, the J end lost 2 bases, and 5 bases lay between the germline ends. The CDR3 runs 13 residues. Per the germline V gene, CDR1 is SGHRS and CDR2 is YFSETQ. CDR3 residues: CASSLAGNYGYTF. CDR3 nucleotides: TGCGCCAGCAGCTTGGCAGGGAACTATGGCTACACCTTC. Full variable domain (outside the CDR3, taken from reference TRBV5-1 and TRBJ1-2): KAGVTQTPRYLIKTRGQQVTLSCSPISGHRSVSWYQQTPGQGLQFLFEYFSETQRNKGNFPGRFSGRQFSNSRSEMNVSTLELGDSALYLCASSLAGNYGYTFGSGTRLTVV.

J is TRBJ1-5 and V is TRBV28; D not certain. Germline CDR1 MDHEN, CDR2 SYDVKM. The V end lost 6 bases, the J end lost 7 bases, and 13 bases lay between the germline ends. This CDR3 has 13 residues. The CDR3 DNA is TGTGCCAGCAGAGAACGTTCAAACCAGCCCCAGCATTTT. Its translation: CASRERSNQPQHF.

The V gene is TRBV7-9, the J gene TRBJ1-2, with a weak D call TRBD1 (6 bases). CDR1 and CDR2 (germline): SEHNR, FQNEAQ (reference sequence). The CDR3 covers 15 residues. V was pared by 2 bases and J by 0 bases, with 10 bases between. Here the CDR3 reads CASSLRAGANYGYTF. Here the CDR3 DNA reads TGTGCCAGCAGCTTACGCGCAGGGGCTAACTATGGCTACACCTTC.

The rearrangement joins TRBV4-3 to TRBJ1-1, with D hard to call. CDR3 length equals 14 residues. CDR1 LGHNA and CDR2 YSLEER come from the germline V gene. V lost 0 bases to trimming and J lost 4 bases, with 9 bases between them. The CDR3 DNA reads as TGCGCCAGCAGCCAAGAACCCGGGAGCACTGAAGCTTTCTTT. As protein: CASSQEPGSTEAFF.

This clone came up once. The chain recombines TRBV2 with TRBJ2-7; 9 bases align to TRBD1. The junction had 2 bases not matched to a gene; V was cut back by 8 bases and J by 3 bases. This CDR3 is 12 amino acids long. In germline, CDR1 is SNHLY, CDR2 FYNNEI. CDR3 nucleotide sequence: TGTGCCAGCGGGACAGGGTACTACGAGCAGTACTTC. This codes for CASGTGYYEQYF.

The chain is built from TRBV7-2 and TRBJ2-7, with D tentatively TRBD1 (5 bases). Deletions cut 5 bases from V and 4 bases from J, with 18 bases between. The CDR3 is 15 amino acids. Per the germline V gene, CDR1 is SGHTA and CDR2 is FQGNSA. This CDR3 reads CASSQYQGTSYEQYF. CDR3 sequence (DNA): TGTGCCAGCAGCCAATATCAGGGTACCTCTTACGAGCAGTACTTC.

In its sample, this clone was seen a few times. The chain uses TRBV18 and TRBJ1-6; a possible D gene is TRBD1 (5 bases). CDR3 length equals 14 residues. The ends were cut back, 3 bases at V and 8 bases at J, with 11 bases in the middle. Germline V lookup: CDR1 KGHSH, CDR2 LQKENI. The DNA for the CDR3 is TGTGCCAGCTCACCGGACATAGGGGATTCACCCCTCCACTTT. Its translation is CASSPDIGDSPLHF.

The chain combines TRBV10-2 with TRBJ2-1; maybe TRBD2 (5 bases). The CDR3 sequence is 14 residues long. Trimming took 4 bases from V and 2 from J, leaving 9 bases between them. Germline V gene lookup returns CDR1 WSHSY and CDR2 SAAADI. This CDR3 reads CASSVGVAYNEQFF. CDR3 DNA sequence: TGCGCCAGCAGTGTGGGAGTGGCCTACAATGAGCAGTTCTTC.

About this clone itself: This sample includes further DNA sequences coding for the same CDR3. The chain employs TRBV15 and TRBJ2-1; D possibly corresponds to TRBD1 (5 bases). The germline V gene has CDR1 LNHNV and CDR2 YYDKDF (reference sequence). The CDR3 contains 12 residues. V was clipped by 3 bases and J by 6 bases, with 6 bases between them. The CDR3 nucleotides are TGTGCCACCAGCAGGCAGGGCAATGAGCAGTTCTTC. It specifies CATSRQGNEQFF.

The rearrangement joins TRBV4-1 to TRBJ1-4; TRBD1 is a possible D gene (5 bases). The CDR3 contains 15 residues. Germline loops: CDR1 MGHRA, CDR2 YSYEKL. V was trimmed by 4 bases and J by 7 bases, leaving 16 bases between them. DNA of the CDR3: TGCGCCAGCAGCCGCCTACAGGTTATAGGTGAAAAACTGTTTTTT. As protein: CASSRLQVIGEKLFF.

This clone appeared a few times. V usage is TRBV2 and J usage is TRBJ1-5; tentatively, D is TRBD1 (5 bases). The V gene's germline CDR1 is SNHLY and CDR2 FYNNEI. Between the trimmed V and J ends, which lost 5 bases and 6 bases, there was a span of 17 bases. The CDR3 is made up of 15 amino acids. The CDR3 reads CASSPRDDIFQPQHF. In DNA, the CDR3 is TGTGCCAGCAGTCCCCGGGACGATATCTTTCAGCCCCAGCATTTT.

V and J are TRBV5-1 and TRBJ2-7; a weak D match, TRBD1 (6 bases). V was shortened by 9 bases and J by 2 bases, with 18 bases between the two germline ends. The CDR3 is 14 residues long. Germline CDR1 reads SGHRS; CDR2 reads YFSETQ. In DNA form, the CDR3 reads TGCGCCAAAGCACGGGGACATAAGACCTACGAGCAGTACTTC. Translated: CAKARGHKTYEQYF.

This clone appeared a single time. As DNA, the CDR3 is TGTGCCACCAGTGACCCGGGGGCGGGAGGGCGGAGGATGCGAGAGACCCAGTACTTC. It encodes CATSDPGAGGRRMRETQYF. This chain links TRBV24-1 with TRBJ2-5, with TRBD2 matching over 9 bases. The germline gives CDR1 KGHDR, CDR2 SFDVKD. The CDR3 length is 19 residues. V was pared by 4 bases and J by 4 bases, with 18 bases of the junction left unmatched.

CDR3 bases: TGTGCCAGCAGCTTGAGGGTCTCCTACAATGAGCAGTTCTTC. It encodes CASSLRVSYNEQFF. The chain carries TRBV7-2 and TRBJ2-1; D is possibly TRBD2 (5 bases). The CDR3 loop spans 14 amino acids. Germline CDR1 is SGHTA and CDR2 is FQGNSA. V was shortened by 3 bases and J by 0 bases, with 6 bases between the two germline ends.

V usage is TRBV6-2 or TRBV6-3 and J usage is TRBJ2-2, with TRBD1 identical over 7 bases. V shed 5 bases, J shed 2 bases, and the junction held 8 bases outside the gene matches. The CDR3 spans 16 residues. Germline V gives CDR1 MNHEY, CDR2 SVGEGT. The CDR3 DNA follows: TGTGCCAGCAGTATGAGACAGGGTCTTAACACCGGGGAGCTGTTTTTT. Its translation: CASSMRQGLNTGELFF.

V is TRBV30 and J is TRBJ2-7; D unresolved. The germline CDR1 and CDR2 sequences are GTSNPN and SVGIG (reference sequence). CDR3 length equals 13 residues. V lost 4 bases and J lost 6, with 16 bases in between. CDR3 in amino acids: CAWTPGPPGEQYV. CDR3 bases: TGTGCCTGGACCCCCGGGCCTCCCGGCGAGCAGTACGTC.

The CDR3 here is CASSLARGHEQYV. CDR3 DNA sequence: TGCGCCAGCAGCCTGGCCAGGGGCCACGAGCAGTACGTC. The gene calls are TRBV5-1 and TRBJ2-7; D might be TRBD1 (6 bases). The CDR3 is 13 residues long. Germline CDR1 reads SGHRS; CDR2 reads YFSETQ. The ends were cut back, 4 bases at V and 5 bases at J, with 13 bases in the middle.